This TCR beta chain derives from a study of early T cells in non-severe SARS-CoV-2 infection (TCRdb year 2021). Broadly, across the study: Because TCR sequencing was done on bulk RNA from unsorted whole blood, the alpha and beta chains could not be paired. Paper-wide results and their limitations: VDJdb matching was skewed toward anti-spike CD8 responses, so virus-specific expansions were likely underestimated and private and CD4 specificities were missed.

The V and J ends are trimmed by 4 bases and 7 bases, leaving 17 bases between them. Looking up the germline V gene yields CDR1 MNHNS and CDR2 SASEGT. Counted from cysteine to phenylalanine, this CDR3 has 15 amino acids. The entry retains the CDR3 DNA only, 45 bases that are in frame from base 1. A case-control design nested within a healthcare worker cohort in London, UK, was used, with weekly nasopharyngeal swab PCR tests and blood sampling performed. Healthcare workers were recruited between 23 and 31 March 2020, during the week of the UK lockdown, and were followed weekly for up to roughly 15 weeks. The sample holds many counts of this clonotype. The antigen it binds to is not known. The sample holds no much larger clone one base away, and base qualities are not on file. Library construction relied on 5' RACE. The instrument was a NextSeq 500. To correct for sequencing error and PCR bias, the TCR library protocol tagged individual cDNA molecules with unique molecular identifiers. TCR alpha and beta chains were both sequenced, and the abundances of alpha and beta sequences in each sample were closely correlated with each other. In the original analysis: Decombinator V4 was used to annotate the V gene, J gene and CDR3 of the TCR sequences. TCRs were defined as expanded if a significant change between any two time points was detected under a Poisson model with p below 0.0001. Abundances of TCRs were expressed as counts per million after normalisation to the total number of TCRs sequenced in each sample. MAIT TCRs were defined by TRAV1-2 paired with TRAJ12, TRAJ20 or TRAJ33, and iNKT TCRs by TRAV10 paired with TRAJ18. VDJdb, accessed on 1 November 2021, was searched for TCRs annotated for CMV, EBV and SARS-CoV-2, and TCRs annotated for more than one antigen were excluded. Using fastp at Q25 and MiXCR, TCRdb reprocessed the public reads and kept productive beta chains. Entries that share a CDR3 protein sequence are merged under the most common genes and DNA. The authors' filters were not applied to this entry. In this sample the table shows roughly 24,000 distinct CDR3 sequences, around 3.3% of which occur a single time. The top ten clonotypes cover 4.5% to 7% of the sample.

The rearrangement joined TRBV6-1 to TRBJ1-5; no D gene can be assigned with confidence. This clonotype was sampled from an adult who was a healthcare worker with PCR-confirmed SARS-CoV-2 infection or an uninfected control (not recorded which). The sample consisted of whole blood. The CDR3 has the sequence CASSGVSGISQPQHF. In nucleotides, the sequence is TGTGCCAGCAGTGGAGTCTCGGGGATTTCACAGCCCCAGCATTTT.